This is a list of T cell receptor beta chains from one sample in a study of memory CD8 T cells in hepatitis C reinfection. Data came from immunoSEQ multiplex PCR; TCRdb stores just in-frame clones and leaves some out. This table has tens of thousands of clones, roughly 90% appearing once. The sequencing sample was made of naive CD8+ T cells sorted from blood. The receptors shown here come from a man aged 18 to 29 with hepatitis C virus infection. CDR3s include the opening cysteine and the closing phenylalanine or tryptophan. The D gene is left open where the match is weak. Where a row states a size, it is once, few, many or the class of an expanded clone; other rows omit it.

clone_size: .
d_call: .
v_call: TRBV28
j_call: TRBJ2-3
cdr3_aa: CASRYGTHTQYF
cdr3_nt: TGTGCCAGCAGGTACGGGACTCATACGCAGTATTTT

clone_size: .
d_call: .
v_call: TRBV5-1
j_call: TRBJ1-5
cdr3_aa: CASSLEPGPNQPQHF
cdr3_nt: TGCGCCAGCAGCTTGGAGCCAGGTCCGAATCAGCCCCAGCATTTT

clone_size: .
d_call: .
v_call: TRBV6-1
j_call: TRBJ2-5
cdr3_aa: CASIGEAQETQYF
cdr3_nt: TGTGCCAGCATCGGCGAGGCCCAAGAGACCCAGTACTTC

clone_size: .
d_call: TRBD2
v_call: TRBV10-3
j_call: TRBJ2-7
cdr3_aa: CAISPGGGLQGYEQYF
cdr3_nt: TGTGCCATCAGTCCCGGGGGGGGACTCCAGGGCTACGAGCAGTACTTC

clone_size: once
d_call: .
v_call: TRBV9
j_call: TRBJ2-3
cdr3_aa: CASSVAGGQQAGDTQYF
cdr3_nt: TGTGCCAGCAGCGTAGCTGGAGGCCAGCAGGCGGGAGATACGCAGTATTTT

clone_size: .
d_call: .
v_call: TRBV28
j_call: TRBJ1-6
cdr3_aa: CASSLGGMNSPLHF
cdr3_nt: TGTGCCAGCAGTTTGGGGGGGATGAATTCACCCCTCCACTTT

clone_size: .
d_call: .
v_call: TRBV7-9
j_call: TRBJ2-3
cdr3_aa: CASSLASGQTDTQYF
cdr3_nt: TGTGCCAGCAGCTTAGCTTCAGGACAGACAGATACGCAGTATTTT

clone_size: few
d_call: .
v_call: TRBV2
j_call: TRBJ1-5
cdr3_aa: CASSEDAGENQPQHF
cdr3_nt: TGTGCCAGCAGCGAGGACGCGGGGGAAAATCAGCCCCAGCATTTT

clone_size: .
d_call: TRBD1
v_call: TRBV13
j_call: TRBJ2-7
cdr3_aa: CASSPRDSSYEQYF
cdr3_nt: TGTGCCAGCAGCCCCCGGGACAGTTCCTACGAGCAGTACTTC

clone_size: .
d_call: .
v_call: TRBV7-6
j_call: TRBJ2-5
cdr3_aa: CASSLGARGEETQYF
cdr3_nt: TGTGCCAGCAGCTTAGGGGCCAGGGGGGAAGAGACCCAGTACTTC

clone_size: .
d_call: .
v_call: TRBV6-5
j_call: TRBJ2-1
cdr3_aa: CASGPEQFF
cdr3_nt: TGTGCCAGCGGGCCGGAGCAGTTCTTC

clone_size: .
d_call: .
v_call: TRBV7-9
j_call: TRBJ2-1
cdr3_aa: CASSFGYNEQFF
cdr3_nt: TGTGCCAGCAGCTTCGGTTACAATGAGCAGTTCTTC

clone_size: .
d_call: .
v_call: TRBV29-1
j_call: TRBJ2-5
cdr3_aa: CSVIFTQETQYF
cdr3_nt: TGCAGCGTTATTTTTACTCAAGAGACCCAGTACTTC

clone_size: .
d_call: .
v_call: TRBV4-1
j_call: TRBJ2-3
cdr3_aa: CASSPEGRGTDTQYF
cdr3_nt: TGCGCCAGCAGCCCGGAGGGAAGGGGCACAGATACGCAGTATTTT

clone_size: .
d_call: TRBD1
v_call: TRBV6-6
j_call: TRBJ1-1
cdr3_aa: CAGSNDRGGTEAFF
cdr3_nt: TGTGCCGGATCCAACGACAGGGGAGGAACTGAAGCTTTCTTT

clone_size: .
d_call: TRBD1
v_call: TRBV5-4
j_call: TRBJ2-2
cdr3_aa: CASSLWRTGVTGELFF
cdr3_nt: TGTGCCAGCAGCTTGTGGAGGACAGGGGTTACCGGGGAGCTGTTTTTT

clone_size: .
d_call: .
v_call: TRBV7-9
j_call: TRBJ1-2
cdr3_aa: CASSPGTGLNYGYTF
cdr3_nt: TGTGCCAGCAGCCCCGGTACAGGCCTTAACTATGGCTACACCTTC

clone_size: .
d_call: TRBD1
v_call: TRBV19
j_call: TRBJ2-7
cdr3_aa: CASSMGQGPYEQYF
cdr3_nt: TGTGCCAGTAGTATGGGACAGGGTCCCTACGAGCAGTACTTC

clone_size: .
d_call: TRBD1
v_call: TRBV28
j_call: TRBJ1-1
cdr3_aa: CASSQDREKAFF
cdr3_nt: TGTGCCAGCAGTCAAGACAGGGAAAAAGCTTTCTTT

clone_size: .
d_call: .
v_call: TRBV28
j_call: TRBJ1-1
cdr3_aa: CASSYPRGQGMNTEAFF
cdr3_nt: TGTGCCAGCAGTTACCCGAGAGGGCAGGGGATGAACACTGAAGCTTTCTTT

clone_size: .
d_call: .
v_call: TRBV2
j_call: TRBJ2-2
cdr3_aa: CASSDHSGGELFF
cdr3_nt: TGTGCCAGCAGTGACCATAGCGGCGGGGAGCTGTTTTTT

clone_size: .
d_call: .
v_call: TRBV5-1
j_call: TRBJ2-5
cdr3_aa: CANKPPEPPREQYF
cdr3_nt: TGCGCCAACAAACCGCCCGAACCTCCTCGGGAGCAGTACTTC

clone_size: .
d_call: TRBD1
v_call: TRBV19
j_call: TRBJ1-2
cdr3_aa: CASRTGGGYTF
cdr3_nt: TGTGCCAGCAGAACAGGGGGAGGCTACACCTTC

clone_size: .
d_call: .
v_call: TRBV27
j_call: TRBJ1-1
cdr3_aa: CASSLQGAVTEAFF
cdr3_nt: TGTGCCAGCAGTTTACAGGGTGCGGTCACTGAAGCTTTCTTT

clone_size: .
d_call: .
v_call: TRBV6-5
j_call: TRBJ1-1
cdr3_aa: CASSFTGNTEAFF
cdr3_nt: TGTGCCAGCAGTTTCACGGGGAACACTGAAGCTTTCTTT

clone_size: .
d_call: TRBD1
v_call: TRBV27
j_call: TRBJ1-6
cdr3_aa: CASSSNLPQGAFLSPLHF
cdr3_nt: TGTGCCAGCAGCTCAAACCTCCCCCAGGGGGCCTTTTTGTCACCCCTCCACTTT

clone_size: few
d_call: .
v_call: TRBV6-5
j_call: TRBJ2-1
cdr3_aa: CASTPRDGASEQFF
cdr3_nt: TGTGCCAGCACCCCCCGAGATGGGGCTTCTGAGCAGTTCTTC

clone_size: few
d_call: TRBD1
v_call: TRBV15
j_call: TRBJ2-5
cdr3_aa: CATSRGQGAGETQYF
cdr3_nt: TGTGCCACCAGCAGAGGGCAGGGGGCAGGGGAGACCCAGTACTTC

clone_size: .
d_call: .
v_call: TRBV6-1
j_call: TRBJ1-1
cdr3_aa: CASSELIGEGTEAFF
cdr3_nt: TGTGCCAGCAGTGAACTTATAGGGGAGGGGACTGAAGCTTTCTTT

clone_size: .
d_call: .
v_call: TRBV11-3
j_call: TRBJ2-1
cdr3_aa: CASSLGGGGQGEQFF
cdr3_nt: TGTGCCAGCAGCTTAGGAGGGGGGGGCCAGGGTGAGCAGTTCTTC

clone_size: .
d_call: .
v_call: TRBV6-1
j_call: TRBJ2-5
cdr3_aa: CASRDRLQETQYF
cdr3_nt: TGTGCCAGCAGAGACAGGCTCCAAGAGACCCAGTACTTC

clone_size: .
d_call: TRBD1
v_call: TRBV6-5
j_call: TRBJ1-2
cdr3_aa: CASTNRGGRYHGYTF
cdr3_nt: TGTGCCAGCACCAACAGGGGAGGACGGTACCATGGCTACACCTTC

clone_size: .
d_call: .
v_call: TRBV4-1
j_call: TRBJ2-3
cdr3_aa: CASSQVRLDTDTQYF
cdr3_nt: TGCGCCAGCAGCCAAGTGAGACTAGACACAGATACGCAGTATTTT

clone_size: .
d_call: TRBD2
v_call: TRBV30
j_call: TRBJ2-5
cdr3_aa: CAWSALAGGPGQETQYF
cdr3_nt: TGTGCCTGGAGTGCCCTAGCGGGGGGGCCGGGGCAAGAGACCCAGTACTTC

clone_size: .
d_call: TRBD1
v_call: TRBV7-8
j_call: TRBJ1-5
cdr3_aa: CASSKYDRGERNQPQHF
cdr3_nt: TGTGCCAGCAGCAAATACGACAGGGGGGAGCGCAATCAGCCCCAGCATTTT

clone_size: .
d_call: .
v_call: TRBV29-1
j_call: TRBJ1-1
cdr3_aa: CSVEQGGTEAFF
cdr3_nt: TGCAGCGTTGAACAGGGCGGAACTGAAGCTTTCTTT

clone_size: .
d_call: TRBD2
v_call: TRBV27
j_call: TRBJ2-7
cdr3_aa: CASSLSQGTSGRAFYNEQYF
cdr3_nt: TGTGCCAGCAGTTTATCGCAGGGGACTAGCGGGAGGGCCTTTTACAACGAGCAGTACTTC

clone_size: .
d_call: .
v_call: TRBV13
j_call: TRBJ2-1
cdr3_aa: CASSINVNEQFF
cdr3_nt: TGTGCCAGCAGCATCAATGTGAATGAGCAGTTCTTC

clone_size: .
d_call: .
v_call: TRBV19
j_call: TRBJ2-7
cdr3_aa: CASSLGGRAGTYEQYF
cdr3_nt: TGTGCCAGTAGTCTCGGGGGGCGGGCTGGGACCTACGAGCAGTACTTC

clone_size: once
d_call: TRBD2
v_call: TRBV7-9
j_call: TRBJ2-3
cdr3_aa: CASSLSLAGTDTQYF
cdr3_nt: TGTGCCAGCAGCTTATCCCTAGCGGGGACAGATACGCAGTATTTT

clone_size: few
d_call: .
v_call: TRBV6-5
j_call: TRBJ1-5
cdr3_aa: CASSYSSGHQPQHF
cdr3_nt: TGTGCCAGCAGTTATTCTTCAGGGCATCAGCCCCAGCATTTT

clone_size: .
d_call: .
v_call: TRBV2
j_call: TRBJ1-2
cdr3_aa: CASSEWRGADGYTF
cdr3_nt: TGTGCCAGCAGTGAGTGGCGGGGGGCGGATGGCTACACCTTC

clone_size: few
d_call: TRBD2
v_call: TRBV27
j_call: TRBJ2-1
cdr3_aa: CASSLSLRTSGSNEQFF
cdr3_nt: TGTGCCAGCAGTTTATCTCTCCGGACTAGCGGGAGCAATGAGCAGTTCTTC

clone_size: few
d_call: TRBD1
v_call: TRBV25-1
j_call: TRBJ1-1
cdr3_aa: CASSALPGTANTEAFF
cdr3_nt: TGTGCCAGCAGTGCCCTACCCGGGACAGCGAACACTGAGGCTTTCTTT

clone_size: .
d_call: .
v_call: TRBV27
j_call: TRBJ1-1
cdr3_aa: CASSLNPWPNTEAFF
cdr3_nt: TGTGCCAGCAGTTTAAATCCCTGGCCGAACACTGAAGCTTTCTTT

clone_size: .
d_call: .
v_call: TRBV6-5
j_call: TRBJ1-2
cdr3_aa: CASRSKEAWHTF
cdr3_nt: TGTGCCAGCAGATCCAAGGAGGCTTGGCACACCTTC

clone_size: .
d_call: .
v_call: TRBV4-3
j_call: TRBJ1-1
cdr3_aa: CASSQERSRETEAFF
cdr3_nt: TGCGCCAGCAGCCAAGAAAGGTCCCGGGAGACTGAAGCTTTCTTT

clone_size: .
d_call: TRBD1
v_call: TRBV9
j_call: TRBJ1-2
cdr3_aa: CASSGGTGGDYGYTF
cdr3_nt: TGTGCCAGCAGCGGGGGGACAGGGGGGGACTATGGCTACACCTTC

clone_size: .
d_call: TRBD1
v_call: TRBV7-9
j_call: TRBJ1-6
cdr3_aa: CASSRTGINSPLHF
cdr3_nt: TGTGCCAGCAGCCGGACAGGCATTAATTCACCCCTCCACTTT